The rows below give T cell receptor beta chains drawn from one sample of a study of blood T cell repertoires in COVID-19. The method was immunoSEQ multiplex PCR; TCRdb's version includes in-frame clones alone and lacks a portion of them. The sample lists 49,000 or so clones, under 85% occurring once. The material sequenced was peripheral blood. Receptor source: a man between 60 and 75 years old with active COVID-19. Both conserved end residues are part of each CDR3. A D gene is named only where the DNA matches it firmly. Some rows mark clone size as missing; the rest say once, few, many or name a class of expanded clone.

V	size	J	D	CDR3	DNA
TRBV6-4	-	TRBJ2-1	-	CASSDSWGGLDEQFF	TGTGCCAGCAGTGACTCATGGGGGGGCCTCGATGAGCAGTTCTTC
TRBV2	-	TRBJ2-2	TRBD2	CASSATSGKTGELFF	TGTGCCAGCAGTGCAACTAGCGGGAAAACCGGGGAGCTGTTTTTT
TRBV28	-	TRBJ2-7	TRBD2	CATRWAGVREQYF	TGTGCCACCCGCTGGGCGGGAGTGCGGGAGCAGTACTTC
TRBV19	-	TRBJ1-6	-	CASRVGRNSPLHF	TGTGCCAGTAGAGTCGGTCGGAATTCACCCCTCCACTTT
TRBV6-1	-	TRBJ1-2	-	CASSEAYRGSGYTF	TGTGCCAGCAGTGAAGCGTATCGAGGGTCCGGCTACACCTTC
TRBV4-1	-	TRBJ2-4	TRBD2	CASSQEAGGVFLQYF	TGCGCCAGCAGCCAAGAAGCGGGGGGGGTTTTTTTGCAGTACTTC
TRBV2	-	TRBJ2-5	TRBD1	CASRGQGVETQYF	TGTGCCAGCCGCGGACAGGGAGTCGAGACCCAGTACTTC
TRBV27	-	TRBJ1-6	-	CASSLTESSYNSPLHF	TGTGCCAGCAGTTTAACCGAGAGCTCCTATAATTCACCCCTCCACTTT
TRBV5-1	-	TRBJ2-3	TRBD1	CASSLGTGFTDTQYF	TGCGCCAGCAGCTTGGGGACAGGATTCACAGATACGCAGTATTTT
TRBV3-1/TRBV3-2	-	TRBJ1-3	-	CASSPRAGLAGNTIYF	TGTGCCAGCAGCCCCCGCGCAGGGCTAGCGGGAAACACCATATATTTT
TRBV2	-	TRBJ2-7	TRBD1	CASSVQGAGYEQYF	TGTGCCAGCAGTGTCCAGGGGGCAGGCTACGAGCAGTACTTC
TRBV25-1	-	TRBJ2-7	TRBD2	CASTLAGVSYEQYF	TGTGCCAGCACCCTAGCGGGAGTCTCCTACGAGCAGTACTTC
TRBV19	-	TRBJ1-1	-	CASSPQGLNTEAFF	TGTGCCAGTAGCCCACAGGGCTTGAACACTGAAGCTTTCTTT
TRBV19	-	TRBJ2-1	-	CASSLGSSSYNEQFF	TGTGCCAGTAGTCTGGGGAGTAGCTCCTACAATGAGCAGTTCTTC
TRBV28	-	TRBJ2-5	TRBD1	CASRADRDQETQYF	TGTGCCAGCAGGGCAGACAGGGACCAAGAGACCCAGTACTTC
TRBV14	-	TRBJ2-5	-	CASSQESGGVFETQYF	TGTGCCAGCAGCCAAGAATCGGGCGGGGTTTTCGAGACCCAGTACTTC
TRBV16	-	TRBJ1-2	TRBD1	CASSQSQGAYYGYTF	TGTGCCAGCAGCCAATCGCAGGGGGCTTACTATGGCTACACCTTC
TRBV12-3/TRBV12-4	-	TRBJ1-2	-	CASSLGGGYGYTF	TGTGCCAGCAGTTTAGGAGGGGGCTATGGCTACACCTTC
TRBV5-1	once	TRBJ2-3	TRBD2	CASSQGLAGAGVTDTQYF	TGCGCCAGCAGCCAGGGCCTAGCGGGAGCGGGGGTAACAGATACGCAGTATTTT
TRBV6-5	-	TRBJ1-5	TRBD1	CASRRSQGDQPQHF	TGTGCCAGCAGACGCAGCCAGGGGGATCAGCCCCAGCATTTT
TRBV27	-	TRBJ1-6	-	CASSSQASPLHF	TGTGCCAGCAGTTCGCAGGCTTCACCCCTCCACTTT
TRBV7-8	once	TRBJ2-7	TRBD2	CASSLAAGGPQGEQYF	TGTGCCAGCAGCTTAGCGGCGGGAGGGCCTCAAGGCGAGCAGTACTTC
TRBV9	-	TRBJ1-4	TRBD1	CASSVQGATNEKLFF	TGTGCCAGCAGCGTTCAGGGGGCGACTAATGAAAAACTGTTTTTT
TRBV15	-	TRBJ2-2	-	CATSLGRGNTGELFF	TGTGCCACCAGCCTTGGACGGGGAAACACCGGGGAGCTGTTTTTT
TRBV30	-	TRBJ2-7	TRBD2	CAWNRGGFSSYEQYF	TGTGCCTGGAACCGCGGGGGGTTCTCATCCTACGAGCAGTACTTC
TRBV19	-	TRBJ2-7	-	CASKAGSGAYEQYF	TGTGCCAGTAAAGCCGGGAGTGGGGCCTACGAGCAGTACTTC
TRBV7-2	few	TRBJ1-5	-	CASSLPGWGNQPQHF	TGTGCCAGCAGCTTACCAGGTTGGGGCAATCAGCCCCAGCATTTT
TRBV5-1	-	TRBJ2-2	-	CASSLSGVTGELFF	TGCGCCAGCAGCTTGTCGGGGGTGACCGGGGAGCTGTTTTTT
TRBV6-1	once	TRBJ1-1	-	CASSERGLDNTEAFF	TGTGCCAGCAGTGAACGGGGTTTGGACAACACTGAAGCTTTCTTT
TRBV2	-	TRBJ2-2	TRBD1	CASSDRQGLNTGELFF	TGTGCCAGCAGCGATAGACAGGGCCTGAACACCGGGGAGCTGTTTTTT
TRBV3-1/TRBV3-2	-	TRBJ2-5	-	CASSQTRANQETQYF	TGTGCCAGCAGTCAGACTAGGGCGAACCAAGAGACCCAGTACTTC
TRBV7-9	-	TRBJ1-3	TRBD1	CASSLAGGGWSGNTIYF	TGTGCCAGCAGCTTAGCAGGGGGCGGTTGGTCTGGAAACACCATATATTTT
TRBV27	-	TRBJ1-1	TRBD1	CASSPRTGWGTEAFF	TGTGCCAGCAGTCCCAGGACAGGCTGGGGGACTGAAGCTTTCTTT
TRBV2	once	TRBJ1-4	TRBD1	CASRAADRVFTEKLFF	TGTGCCAGCAGGGCCGCGGACAGGGTATTTACTGAAAAACTGTTTTTT
TRBV28	-	TRBJ2-2	-	CASSLPPGNTGELFF	TGTGCCAGCAGTTTACCCCCAGGAAACACCGGGGAGCTGTTTTTT
TRBV19	-	TRBJ2-5	-	CASSIDNQETQYF	TGTGCCAGTAGTATCGACAACCAAGAGACCCAGTACTTC
TRBV15	-	TRBJ2-7	TRBD1	CATSRLTGAAEQYF	TGTGCCACCAGCAGATTGACAGGGGCCGCCGAGCAGTACTTC
TRBV19	once	TRBJ2-7	-	CASSPGISYEQYF	TGTGCCAGTAGCCCAGGTATTTCCTACGAGCAGTACTTC
TRBV7-9	-	TRBJ1-1	TRBD1	CASELMSGGGTEAFF	TGTGCCAGCGAGCTTATGTCAGGGGGCGGCACTGAAGCTTTCTTT
TRBV6-5	few	TRBJ1-6	TRBD1	CASRSGQGISPLHF	TGTGCCAGCAGATCGGGACAGGGGATTTCACCCCTCCACTTT
TRBV18	-	TRBJ2-3	-	CASSPPLQTLNTDTQYF	TGTGCCAGCTCACCACCCTTACAGACCCTAAACACAGATACGCAGTATTTT
TRBV18	-	TRBJ1-4	TRBD1	CASSRQGPTNEKLFF	TGTGCCAGCTCGCGACAGGGCCCAACTAATGAAAAACTGTTTTTT
TRBV19	-	TRBJ2-5	TRBD1	CASTPGRTGGFRQETQYF	TGTGCCAGTACCCCAGGGAGGACAGGGGGCTTTAGGCAAGAGACCCAGTACTTC
TRBV2	-	TRBJ2-4	TRBD2	CASKIGGAIQYF	TGTGCCAGCAAAATCGGGGGGGCGATTCAGTACTTC
TRBV7-3	-	TRBJ1-2	TRBD1	CASSLWGQGGYTF	TGTGCCAGCAGCTTATGGGGACAGGGTGGCTACACCTTC
TRBV5-1	-	TRBJ2-7	-	CASSLPGYEQYF	TGCGCCAGCAGCTTGCCGGGGTACGAGCAGTACTTC
TRBV2	-	TRBJ2-5	TRBD2	CASSGGLFTVETQYF	TGTGCCAGCAGTGGGGGACTATTCACCGTGGAGACCCAGTACTTC
TRBV18	-	TRBJ2-1	TRBD1	CASSPPTGEKGEQFF	TGTGCCAGCTCACCACCCACAGGGGAGAAGGGTGAGCAGTTCTTC
TRBV7-3	-	TRBJ2-1	TRBD1	CASSLIGGQGFNEQFF	TGTGCCAGCAGCTTAATAGGGGGACAGGGGTTCAATGAGCAGTTCTTC
TRBV14	-	TRBJ2-7	-	CASSLGRGIYEQYF	TGTGCCAGCAGCCTTGGACGGGGAATCTACGAGCAGTACTTC
TRBV7-8	once	TRBJ1-5	-	CASSLQKYQPQHF	TGTGCCAGCAGCTTGCAGAAATATCAGCCCCAGCATTTT
TRBV24-1	-	TRBJ2-2	-	CATMSGGGTGELFF	TGTGCCACCATGTCGGGGGGCGGCACCGGGGAGCTGTTTTTT
TRBV18	-	TRBJ2-2	-	CASSPTGRGELFF	TGTGCCAGCTCACCAACGGGTCGGGGGGAGCTGTTTTTT
TRBV6-5	-	TRBJ1-1	-	CASSREATEAFF	TGTGCCAGCTCCCGAGAGGCCACTGAAGCTTTCTTT
TRBV4-3	-	TRBJ2-7	TRBD1	CASSSTTGGSYEQYF	TGCGCCAGCAGCTCAACGACAGGGGGGTCCTACGAGCAGTACTTC